The entry below gives a single TCR beta chain sequence along with its context. Its antigen is still unknown. TCRdb independently ran MiXCR on the reads; one entry per CDR3 protein. The repertoire holds hundreds of thousands of distinct CDR3 sequences, with around 35% as singletons. The CDR3 length is 14 residues. Germline CDR1 reads GTSNPN; CDR2 reads SVGIG (reference sequence). V lost 0 bases and J 7 bases, leaving 10 bases between the germline ends. The data stem from a study of T cell repertoires in cytomegalovirus infection. Study-level background: It can be stated that public TCR beta signatures indicated CMV infection as well as a matching HLA type. Study-level results: The cumulative frequency of public TCR beta families identified carriers of CMV plus the relevant HLA.

The source of this sequence is a human donor in good health (CMV status not recorded). Some clones in this sample may be carry-over from other donors' samples. The chain has TRBV30 and TRBJ1-6; TRBD1 might be the D (5 bases). The sequenced sample was cultured PBMCs, obtained from culture after CMV antigen stimulation. The CDR3 here is CAWSVEAGNSPLHF. The CDR3 DNA sequence: TGTGCCTGGAGTGTCGAGGCAGGGAATTCACCCCTCCACTTT.